This T cell receptor beta chain was identified in a study of T cell responses to AZD1222 COVID-19 vaccine. Overall study findings and caveats: Only a handful of people who got AZD1222 tested seropositive at baseline. Clonal diversity was possibly underestimated, and white British individuals and females predominated among donors.

This CDR3 is built from 12 residues. Trimming took 4 bases from V and 5 from J, leaving 6 bases between them. The germline CDR1 and CDR2 sequences are LGHDT and YNNKEL (reference sequence). Details on this clone: The target antigen is unknown.

Repertoires were generated with immunoSEQ multiplex PCR, while TCRdb's copy carries only in-frame clones and drops some. The table shows under 150,000 clones, with approximately 91% occurring only once. J is TRBJ2-1 and V is TRBV3-1 (or the pseudogene TRBV3-2); no clear D gene. The starting material was peripheral blood, obtained 28 days after the second AZD1222 dose. This clonotype originated in an adult who received the AZD1222 COVID-19 vaccine. The CDR3 coding sequence is TGTGCCAGCAGCCTATCTAACAATGAGCAGTTCTTC. The encoded protein is CASSLSNNEQFF.